This T cell receptor (beta chain) was sequenced in a study of shared clonotypes between healthy human individuals. General study results and limits: Naive CD4 clonotypes overlapped across several donors at 4.5% to 5.5%.

This clone is a singleton in its sample. Its antigen is unidentified. This CDR3 region has 16 residues. The ends lost 3 bases at V and 2 bases at J; junction bases unmatched: 6. CDR1 is SGHRS and CDR2 is YFSETQ in the germline V gene. CD4+ cells were split into CD45RA+ naive and CD45RA-negative memory subsets. Across several immunoSEQ plates, the genomic DNA of each subset was split evenly. Original analysis: Junction-only immunoSEQ data arrived without quality scores, meaning filtering differed. Only in-frame clones appear in the TCRdb table, and some are missing; sequencing was by immunoSEQ multiplex PCR. The V and J calls and clone size come from that table; D and trimming were worked out from the DNA. The sample lists about 300,000 clones, around 74% occurring once.

Sequencing used memory CD4+ T cells sorted from blood. As for subset: CD45RA-negative fraction. The rearrangement uses TRBV5-1 and TRBJ2-3; 10 bases match TRBD2. The source of this sequence is a man aged 25-45 years in good health. The CDR3 DNA follows: TGCGCCAGCAGCTCGGGGCTAGCGGGAGTCACAGATACGCAGTATTTT. Translated, it gives CASSSGLAGVTDTQYF.